This T cell receptor beta chain stems from a study of blood T cell repertoires in COVID-19. This CDR3 spans 14 amino acids. V was cut by 0 bases and J by 8 bases, with 13 bases left in between. Germline V gene sequence: CDR1 LGHNA, CDR2 YSLEER. Produced via immunoSEQ multiplex PCR; TCRdb's table is partial and in-frame only. The sample contains approximately 150,000 clones, 88% of which appear only once. The rearrangement joins TRBV4-3 to TRBJ1-2; D uncertain. The sequencing input was peripheral blood. The sequence was obtained from a woman between 55 and 75 years old with acute or convalescent COVID-19. The CDR3 protein is CASSQETRGPGYTF. CDR3 coding DNA: TGCGCCAGCAGCCAAGAGACAAGAGGGCCCGGCTACACCTTC.